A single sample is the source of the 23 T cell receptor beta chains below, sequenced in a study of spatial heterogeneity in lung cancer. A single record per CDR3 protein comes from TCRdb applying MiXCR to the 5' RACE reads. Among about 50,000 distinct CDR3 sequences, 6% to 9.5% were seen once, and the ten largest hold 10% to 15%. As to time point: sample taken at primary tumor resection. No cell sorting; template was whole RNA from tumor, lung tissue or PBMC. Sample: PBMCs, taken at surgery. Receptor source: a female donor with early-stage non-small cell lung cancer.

The CDR3 here is CGHRGHQPQHF. The CDR3 DNA follows: TGTGGCCACAGGGGGCATCAGCCCCAGCATTTT. The V call is TRBV6-2 or TRBV6-3, the J call TRBJ1-5, with TRBD1 identical over 9 bases. Germline V gene data show CDR1 as MNHEY and CDR2 as SVGEGT. This CDR3 contains 11 residues.

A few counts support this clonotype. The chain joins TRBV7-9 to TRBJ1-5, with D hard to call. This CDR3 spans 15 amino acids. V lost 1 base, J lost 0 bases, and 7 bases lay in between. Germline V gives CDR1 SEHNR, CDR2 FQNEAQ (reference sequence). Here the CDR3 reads CASSLDGSSNQPQHF. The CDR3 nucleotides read TGTGCCAGCAGCTTAGATGGCAGTAGCAATCAGCCCCAGCATTTT.

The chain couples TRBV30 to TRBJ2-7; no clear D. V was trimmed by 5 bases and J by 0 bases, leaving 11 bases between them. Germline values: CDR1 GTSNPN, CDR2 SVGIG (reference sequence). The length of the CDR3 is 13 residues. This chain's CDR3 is CAWRRQNSYEQYF. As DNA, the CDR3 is TGTGCCTGGCGCCGACAAAACTCCTACGAGCAGTACTTC. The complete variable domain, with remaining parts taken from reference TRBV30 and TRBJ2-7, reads SQTIHQWPATLVQPVGSPLSLECTVEGTSNPNLYWYRQAAGRGLQLLFYSVGIGQISSEVPQNLSASRPQDRQFILSSKKLLLSDSGFYLCAWRRQNSYEQYFGPGTRLTVT.

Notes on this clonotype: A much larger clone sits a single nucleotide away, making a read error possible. The CDR3 nucleotides read TGTGCCAGCAGGCACCAGGGAGGGTGGGCCCAGTACTTC. Translation gives CASRHQGGWAQYF. The rearrangement uses TRBV5-5 and TRBJ2-5; TRBD2 aligns across 7 bases. Germline assignment: CDR1 SGHKS and CDR2 YYEKEE (reference sequence). The CDR3 loop spans 13 amino acids. With V trimmed by 5 bases and J by 9 bases, 10 bases remained unmatched. Supplemented by reference TRBV5-5 and TRBJ2-5, the full variable domain reads DAGVTQSPTHLIKTRGQQVTLRCSPISGHKSVSWYQQVLGQGPQFIFQYYEKEERGRGNFPDRFSARQFPNYSSELNVNALLLGDSALYLCASRHQGGWAQYFGPGTRLLVL.

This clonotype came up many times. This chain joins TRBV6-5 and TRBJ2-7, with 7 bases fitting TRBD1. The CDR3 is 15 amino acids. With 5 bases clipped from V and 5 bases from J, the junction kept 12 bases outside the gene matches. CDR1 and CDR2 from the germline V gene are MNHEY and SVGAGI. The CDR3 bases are TGTGCCAGCAGTCAGACAGGGATTGTATTGCACGAGCAGTACTTC. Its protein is CASSQTGIVLHEQYF.

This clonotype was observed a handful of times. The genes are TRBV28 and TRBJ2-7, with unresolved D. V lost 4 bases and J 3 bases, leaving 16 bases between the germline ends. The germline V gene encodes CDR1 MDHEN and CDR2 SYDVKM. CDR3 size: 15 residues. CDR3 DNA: TGTGCCAGCAGTTCAGTCTGGAGCGATTACTACGAGCAGTACTTC. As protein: CASSSVWSDYYEQYF.

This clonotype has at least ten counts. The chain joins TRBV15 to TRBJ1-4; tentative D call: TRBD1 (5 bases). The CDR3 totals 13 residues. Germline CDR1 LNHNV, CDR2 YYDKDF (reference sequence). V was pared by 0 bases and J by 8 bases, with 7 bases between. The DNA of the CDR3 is TGTGCCACCAGCAGAGATCCAGGGGAAAAACTGTTTTTT. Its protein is CATSRDPGEKLFF.

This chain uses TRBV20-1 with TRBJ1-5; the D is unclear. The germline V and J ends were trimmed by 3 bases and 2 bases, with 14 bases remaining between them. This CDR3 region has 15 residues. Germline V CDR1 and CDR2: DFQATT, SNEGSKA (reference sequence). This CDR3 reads CSASKTTAGNQPQHF. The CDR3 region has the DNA TGCAGTGCTAGTAAGACAACCGCAGGCAATCAGCCCCAGCATTTT.

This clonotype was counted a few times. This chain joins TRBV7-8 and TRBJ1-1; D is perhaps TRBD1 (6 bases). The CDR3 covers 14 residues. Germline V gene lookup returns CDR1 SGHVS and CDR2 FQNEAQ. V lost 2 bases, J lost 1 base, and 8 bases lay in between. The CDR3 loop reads CASSLTGRNTEAFF. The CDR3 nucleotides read TGTGCCAGCAGCTTAACAGGGCGGAACACTGAAGCTTTCTTT.

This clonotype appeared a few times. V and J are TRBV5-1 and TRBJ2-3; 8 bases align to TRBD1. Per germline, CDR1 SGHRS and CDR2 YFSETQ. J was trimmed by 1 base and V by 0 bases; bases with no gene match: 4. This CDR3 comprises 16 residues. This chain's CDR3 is CASSLVSGQGTDTQYF. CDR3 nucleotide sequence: TGCGCCAGCAGCTTGGTTTCGGGACAGGGCACAGATACGCAGTATTTT.

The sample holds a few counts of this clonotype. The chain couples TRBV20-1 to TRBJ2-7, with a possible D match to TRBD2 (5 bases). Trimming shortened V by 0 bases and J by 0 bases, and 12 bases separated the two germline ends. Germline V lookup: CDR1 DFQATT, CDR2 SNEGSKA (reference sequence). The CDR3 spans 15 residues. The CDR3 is CSARDPSRNSYEQYF. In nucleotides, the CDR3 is TGCAGTGCTAGAGACCCTAGCCGTAACTCCTACGAGCAGTACTTC.

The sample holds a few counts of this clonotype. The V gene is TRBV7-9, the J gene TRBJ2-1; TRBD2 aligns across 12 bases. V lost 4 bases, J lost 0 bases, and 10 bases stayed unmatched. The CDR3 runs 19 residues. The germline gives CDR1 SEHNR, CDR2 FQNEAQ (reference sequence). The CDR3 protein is CASSSTNPSGGASYNEQFF. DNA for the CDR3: TGTGCCAGCAGCTCCACTAATCCTAGCGGGGGGGCCTCCTACAATGAGCAGTTCTTC.

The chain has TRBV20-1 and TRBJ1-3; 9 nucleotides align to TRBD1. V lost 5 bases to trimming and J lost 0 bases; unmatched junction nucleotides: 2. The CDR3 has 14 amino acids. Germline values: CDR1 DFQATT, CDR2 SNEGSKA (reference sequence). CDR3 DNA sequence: TGCAGTGCTCGGGACAGGGTCTCTGGAAACACCATATATTTT. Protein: CSARDRVSGNTIYF.

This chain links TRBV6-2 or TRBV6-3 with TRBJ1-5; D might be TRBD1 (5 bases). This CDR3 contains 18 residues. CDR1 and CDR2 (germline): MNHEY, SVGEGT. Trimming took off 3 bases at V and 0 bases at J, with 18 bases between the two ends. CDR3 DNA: TGTGCCAGCAGTTATAGAAGGACATCCGCTAATAGCAATCAGCCCCAGCATTTT. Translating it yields CASSYRRTSANSNQPQHF.

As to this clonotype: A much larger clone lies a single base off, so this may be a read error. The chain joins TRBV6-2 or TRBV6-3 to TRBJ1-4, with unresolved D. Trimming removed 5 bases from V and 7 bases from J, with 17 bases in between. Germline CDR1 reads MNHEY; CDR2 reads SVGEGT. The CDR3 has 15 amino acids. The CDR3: CASSPGLSLGEKLFF. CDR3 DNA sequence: TGTGCCAGCAGTCCAGGCCTTTCCTTGGGTGAAAAACTGTTTTTT.

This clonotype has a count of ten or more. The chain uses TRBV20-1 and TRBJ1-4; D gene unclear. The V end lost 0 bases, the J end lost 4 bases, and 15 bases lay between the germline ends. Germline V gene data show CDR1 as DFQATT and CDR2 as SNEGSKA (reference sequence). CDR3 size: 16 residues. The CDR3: CSARDPLRTFNEKLFF. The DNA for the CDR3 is TGCAGTGCTAGAGATCCTTTGAGAACCTTTAATGAAAAACTGTTTTTT.

The CDR3 sequence: CASSLLLGRETEAFF. The CDR3 DNA reads as TGCGCCAGCAGCTTGCTTTTAGGGAGGGAAACTGAAGCTTTCTTT. The chain carries TRBV5-1 and TRBJ1-1; the D is unclear. CDR3 size: 15 residues. The germline V gene has CDR1 SGHRS and CDR2 YFSETQ. Trimming took 1 base from V and 5 from J, leaving 15 bases between them. Supplemented by reference TRBV5-1 and TRBJ1-1, the full variable domain reads KAGVTQTPRYLIKTRGQQVTLSCSPISGHRSVSWYQQTPGQGLQFLFEYFSETQRNKGNFPGRFSGRQFSNSRSEMNVSTLELGDSALYLCASSLLLGRETEAFFGQGTRLTVV.

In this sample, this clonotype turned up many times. The CDR3 is CASSEPGLDTQYF. CDR3 coding DNA: TGTGCCAGCAGCGAGCCAGGGTTAGATACGCAGTATTTT. The chain recombines TRBV7-2 with TRBJ2-3; D possibly corresponds to TRBD1 (5 bases). This CDR3 is 13 amino acids long. Trimming removed 5 bases at V and 5 bases at J, with 11 bases between. Per the germline V gene, CDR1 is SGHTA and CDR2 is FQGNSA.

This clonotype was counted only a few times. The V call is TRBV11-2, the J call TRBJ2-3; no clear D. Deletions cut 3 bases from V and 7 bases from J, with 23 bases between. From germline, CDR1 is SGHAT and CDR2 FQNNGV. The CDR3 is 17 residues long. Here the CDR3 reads CASSFIRLADAWNTQYF. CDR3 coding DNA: TGTGCCAGCAGCTTCATCAGGCTGGCGGACGCTTGGAATACGCAGTATTTT.

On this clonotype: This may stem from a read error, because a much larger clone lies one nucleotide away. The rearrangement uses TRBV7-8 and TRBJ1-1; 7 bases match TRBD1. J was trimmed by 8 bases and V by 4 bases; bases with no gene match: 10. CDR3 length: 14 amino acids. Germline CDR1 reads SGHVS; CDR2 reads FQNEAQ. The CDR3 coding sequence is TGTGCCAGCAGCTGGCTCTCCGGGACAGAAGAAGCTTTCTTT. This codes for CASSWLSGTEEAFF.

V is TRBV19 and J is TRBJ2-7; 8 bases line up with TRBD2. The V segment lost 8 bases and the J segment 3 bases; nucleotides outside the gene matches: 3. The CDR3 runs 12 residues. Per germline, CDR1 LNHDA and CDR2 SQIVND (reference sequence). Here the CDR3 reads CASSGTSYEQYF. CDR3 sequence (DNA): TGTGCCAGTTCCGGGACTAGCTACGAGCAGTACTTC.

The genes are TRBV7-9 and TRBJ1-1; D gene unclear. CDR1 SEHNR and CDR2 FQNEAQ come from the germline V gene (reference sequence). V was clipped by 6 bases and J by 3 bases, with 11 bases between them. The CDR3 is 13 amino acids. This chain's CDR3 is CASRNGVYTEAFF. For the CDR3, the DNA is TGTGCCAGCAGAAACGGGGTGTACACTGAAGCTTTCTTT.

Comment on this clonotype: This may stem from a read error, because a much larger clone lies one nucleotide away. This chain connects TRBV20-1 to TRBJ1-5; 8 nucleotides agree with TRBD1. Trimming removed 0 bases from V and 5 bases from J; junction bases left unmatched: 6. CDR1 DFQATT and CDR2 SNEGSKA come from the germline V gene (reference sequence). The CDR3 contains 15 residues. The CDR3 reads CSARDFGQGYQPQHF. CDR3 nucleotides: TGCAGTGCTAGAGATTTCGGACAGGGTTATCAGCCCCAGCATTTT.